The following is a T cell receptor (beta chain) sequence with its context. The antigen remains unidentified. V shed 7 bases and J shed 3 bases, with 21 bases lying between them. The CDR3 length is 15 residues. The germline gives CDR1 SQVTM, CDR2 ANQGSEA. Libraries were prepared by immunoSEQ multiplex PCR; TCRdb keeps only in-frame clonotypes and omits some of them. The table has some 180,000 clones, 85% to 95% seen once; the top ten hold around 0.96%. These data originate in a study of T cell responses to AZD1222 COVID-19 vaccine. General study results and limits: Clonal diversity may have been underestimated, and the donors were mostly white British, with more females than males. Spike-spanning, vaccine-associated CD4 TCRs were dominant at 160-218 and 743-854.

The sequence was obtained from an adult who received the MenACWY meningococcal vaccine as a control. V gene TRBV29-1 combines with J gene TRBJ1-2; maybe TRBD1 (6 bases). Specimen: peripheral blood, collected 28 days after the second dose of the MenACWY control vaccine. The CDR3: CSAQGHRVLDYGYTF. Written as DNA, the CDR3 is TGCAGCGCTCAGGGTCACAGGGTGTTAGACTATGGCTACACCTTC. The full variable domain, its missing parts supplied by reference TRBV29-1 and TRBJ1-2, is SAVISQKPSRDICQRGTSLTIQCQVDSQVTMMFWYRQQPGQSLTLIATANQGSEATYESGFVIDKFPISRPNLTFSTLTVSNMSPEDSSIYLCSAQGHRVLDYGYTFGSGTRLTVV.